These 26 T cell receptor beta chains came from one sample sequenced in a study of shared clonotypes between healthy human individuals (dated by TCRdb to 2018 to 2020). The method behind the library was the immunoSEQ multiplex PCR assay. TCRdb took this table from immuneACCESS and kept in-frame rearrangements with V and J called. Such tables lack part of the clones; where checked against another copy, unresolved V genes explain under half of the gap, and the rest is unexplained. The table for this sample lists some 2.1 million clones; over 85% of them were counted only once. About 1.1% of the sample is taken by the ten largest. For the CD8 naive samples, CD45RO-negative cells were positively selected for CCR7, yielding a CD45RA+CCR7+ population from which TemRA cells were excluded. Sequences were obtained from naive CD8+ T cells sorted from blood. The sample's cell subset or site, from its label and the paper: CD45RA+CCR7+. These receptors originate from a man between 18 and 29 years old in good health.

CDR3: CASSLRRTSGSSYEQYF. The CDR3 DNA reads TGCGCCAGCAGCTTGCGGAGGACTAGCGGGAGTTCGTACGAGCAGTACTTC. The chain combines TRBV5-1 with TRBJ2-5; the match to TRBD2 covers 13 bases. The DNA matches TRBJ2-7 better at its end, which makes the J call doubtful. CDR3 length: 17 amino acids. Germline V CDR1 and CDR2: SGHRS, YFSETQ.

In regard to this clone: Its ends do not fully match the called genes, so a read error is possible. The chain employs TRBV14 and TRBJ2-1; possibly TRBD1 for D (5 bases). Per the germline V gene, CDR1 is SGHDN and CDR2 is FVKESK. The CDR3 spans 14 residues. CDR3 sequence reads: CASSQELQADEQFF. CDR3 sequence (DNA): TGTGCCAGCAGTCAAGAGCTACAGGCGGATGAGCAGTTCTTC.

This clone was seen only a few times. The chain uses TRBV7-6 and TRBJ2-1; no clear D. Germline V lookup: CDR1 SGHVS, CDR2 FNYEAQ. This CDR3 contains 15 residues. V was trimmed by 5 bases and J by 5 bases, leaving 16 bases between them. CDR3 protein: CASSPWAGKDNEQFF. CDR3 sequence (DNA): TGTGCCAGCAGCCCCTGGGCTGGGAAGGACAATGAGCAGTTCTTC.

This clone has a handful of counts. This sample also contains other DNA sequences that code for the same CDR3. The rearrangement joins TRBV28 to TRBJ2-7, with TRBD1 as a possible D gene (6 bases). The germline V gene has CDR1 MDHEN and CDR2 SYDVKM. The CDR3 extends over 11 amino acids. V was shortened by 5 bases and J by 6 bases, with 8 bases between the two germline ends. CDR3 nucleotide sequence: TGTGCCAGCAGTCTAGGGGGCGAGCAGTACTTC. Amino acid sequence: CASSLGGEQYF.

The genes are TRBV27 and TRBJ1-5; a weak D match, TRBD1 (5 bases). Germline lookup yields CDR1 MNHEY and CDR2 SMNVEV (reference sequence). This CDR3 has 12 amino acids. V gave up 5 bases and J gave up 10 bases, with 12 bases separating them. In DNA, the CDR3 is TGTGCCAGCAGTCCGCCTAGGGGCCCCCAGCATTTT. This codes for CASSPPRGPQHF.

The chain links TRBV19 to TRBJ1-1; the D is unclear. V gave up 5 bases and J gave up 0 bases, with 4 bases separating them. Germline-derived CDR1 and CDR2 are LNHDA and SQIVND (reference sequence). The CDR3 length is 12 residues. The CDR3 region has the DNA TGTGCCAGTAGTGAACTGAACACTGAAGCTTTCTTT. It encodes CASSELNTEAFF.

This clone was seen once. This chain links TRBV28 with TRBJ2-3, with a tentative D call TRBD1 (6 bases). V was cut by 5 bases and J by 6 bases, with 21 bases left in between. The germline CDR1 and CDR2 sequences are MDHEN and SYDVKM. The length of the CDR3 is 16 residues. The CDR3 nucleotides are TGTGCCAGCAGTATTTCAGGACAGCTTCTCGGGGATACGCAGTATTTT. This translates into CASSISGQLLGDTQYF.

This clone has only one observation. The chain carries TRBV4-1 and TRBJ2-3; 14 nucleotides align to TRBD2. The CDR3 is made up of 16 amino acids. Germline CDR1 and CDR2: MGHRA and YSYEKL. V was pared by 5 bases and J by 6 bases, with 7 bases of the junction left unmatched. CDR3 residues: CASSLGLAGESDTQYF. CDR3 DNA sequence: TGCGCCAGCAGCTTGGGACTAGCGGGAGAGTCGGATACGCAGTATTTT.

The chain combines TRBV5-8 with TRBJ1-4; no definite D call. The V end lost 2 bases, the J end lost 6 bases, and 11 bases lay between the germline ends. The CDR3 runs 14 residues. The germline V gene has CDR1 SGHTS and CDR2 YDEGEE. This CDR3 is CASSFGWIDEKLFF. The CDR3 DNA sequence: TGTGCCAGCAGCTTTGGATGGATAGATGAAAAACTGTTTTTT.

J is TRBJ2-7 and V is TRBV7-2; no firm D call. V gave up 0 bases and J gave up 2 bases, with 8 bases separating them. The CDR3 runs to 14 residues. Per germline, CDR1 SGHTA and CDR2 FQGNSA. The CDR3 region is CASSLALETYEQYF. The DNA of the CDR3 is TGTGCCAGCAGCTTAGCGTTAGAGACCTACGAGCAGTACTTC.

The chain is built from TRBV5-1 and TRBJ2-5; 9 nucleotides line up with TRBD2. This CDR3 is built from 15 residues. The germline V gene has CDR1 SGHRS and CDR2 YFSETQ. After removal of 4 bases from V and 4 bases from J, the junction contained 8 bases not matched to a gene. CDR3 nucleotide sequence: TGCGCCAGCAGCCCCTCGGCGGGGGGGCCAGAGACCCAGTACTTC. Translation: CASSPSAGGPETQYF.

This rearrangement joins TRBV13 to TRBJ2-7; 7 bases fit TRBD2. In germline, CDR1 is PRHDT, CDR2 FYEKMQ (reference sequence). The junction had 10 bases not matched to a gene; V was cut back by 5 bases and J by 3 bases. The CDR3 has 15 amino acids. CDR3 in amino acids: CASSPHGEGGYEQYF. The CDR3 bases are TGTGCCAGCAGCCCGCATGGGGAGGGTGGCTACGAGCAGTACTTC.

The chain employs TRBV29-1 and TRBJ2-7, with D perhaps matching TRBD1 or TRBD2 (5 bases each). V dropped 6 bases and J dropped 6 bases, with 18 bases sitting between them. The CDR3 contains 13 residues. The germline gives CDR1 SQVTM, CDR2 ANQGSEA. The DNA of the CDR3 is TGCAGCGTGACCGGGGCAAGATCGGTCGAGCAGTACTTC. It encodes CSVTGARSVEQYF.

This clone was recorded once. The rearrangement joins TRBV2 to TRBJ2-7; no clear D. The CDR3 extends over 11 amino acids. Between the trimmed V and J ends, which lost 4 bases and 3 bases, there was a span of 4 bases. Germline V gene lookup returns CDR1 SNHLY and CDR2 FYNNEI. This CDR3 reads CASSVFYEQYF. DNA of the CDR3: TGTGCCAGCAGTGTTTTCTACGAGCAGTACTTC.

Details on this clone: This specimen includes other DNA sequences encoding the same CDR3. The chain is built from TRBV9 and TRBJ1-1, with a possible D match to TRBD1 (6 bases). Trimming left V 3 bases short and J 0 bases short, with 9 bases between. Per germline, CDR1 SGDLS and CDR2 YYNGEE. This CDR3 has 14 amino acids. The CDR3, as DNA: TGTGCCAGCAGCGCGGGACAACTGAACACTGAAGCTTTCTTT. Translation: CASSAGQLNTEAFF.

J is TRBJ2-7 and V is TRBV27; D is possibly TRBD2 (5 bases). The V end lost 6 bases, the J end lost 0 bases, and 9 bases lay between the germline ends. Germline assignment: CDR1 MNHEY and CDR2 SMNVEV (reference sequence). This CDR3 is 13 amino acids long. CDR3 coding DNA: TGTGCCAGCAGACCAGACTACTCCTACGAGCAGTACTTC. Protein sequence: CASRPDYSYEQYF.

The CDR3 region has the DNA TGTGCCAGCAGTCAAGGGGCGGGAGGAGAGACCCAGTACTTC. Its protein is CASSQGAGGETQYF. The chain links TRBV27 to TRBJ2-5, with TRBD2 matching over 8 bases. Germline V gene sequence: CDR1 MNHEY, CDR2 SMNVEV (reference sequence). Trimming took 5 bases from V and 4 from J; bases not matched to a gene: 6. This CDR3 is built from 14 residues.

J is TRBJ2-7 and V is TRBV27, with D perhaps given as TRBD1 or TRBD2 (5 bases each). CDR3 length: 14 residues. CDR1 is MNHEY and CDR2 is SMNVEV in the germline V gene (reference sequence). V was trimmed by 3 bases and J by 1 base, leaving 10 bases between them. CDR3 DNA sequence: TGTGCCAGCAGTTTCAGGGACGAATCCTACGAGCAGTACTTC. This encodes CASSFRDESYEQYF.

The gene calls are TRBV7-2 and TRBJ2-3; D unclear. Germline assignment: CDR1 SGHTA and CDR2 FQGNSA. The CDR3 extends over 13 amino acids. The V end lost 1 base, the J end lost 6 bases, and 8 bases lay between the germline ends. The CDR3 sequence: CASSLGGWDTQYF. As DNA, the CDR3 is TGTGCCAGCAGCTTAGGTGGATGGGATACGCAGTATTTT.

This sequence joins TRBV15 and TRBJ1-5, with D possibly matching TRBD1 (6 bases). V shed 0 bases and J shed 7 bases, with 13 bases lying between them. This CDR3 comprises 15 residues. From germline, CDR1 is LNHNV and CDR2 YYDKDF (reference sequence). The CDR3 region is CATSRDDRSRQPQHF. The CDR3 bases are TGTGCCACCAGCAGAGATGACAGGTCGCGGCAGCCCCAGCATTTT.

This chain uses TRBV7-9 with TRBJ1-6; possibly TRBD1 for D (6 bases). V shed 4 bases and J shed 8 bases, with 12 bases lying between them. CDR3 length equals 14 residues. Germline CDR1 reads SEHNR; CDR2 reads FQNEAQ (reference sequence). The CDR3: CASSSVSGDSPLHF. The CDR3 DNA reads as TGTGCCAGCAGCTCCGTCTCAGGGGATTCACCCCTCCACTTT.

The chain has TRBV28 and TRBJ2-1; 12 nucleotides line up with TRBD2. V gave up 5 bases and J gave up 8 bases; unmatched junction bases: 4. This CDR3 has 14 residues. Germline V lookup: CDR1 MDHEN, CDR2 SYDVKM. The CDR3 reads CASSLAGGLDEQFF. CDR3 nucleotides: TGTGCCAGCAGTCTAGCGGGGGGGCTTGATGAGCAGTTCTTC. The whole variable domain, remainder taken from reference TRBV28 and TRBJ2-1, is DVKVTQSSRYLVKRTGEKVFLECVQDMDHENMFWYRQDPGLGLRLIYFSYDVKMKEKGDIPEGYSVSREKKERFSLILESASTNQTSMYLCASSLAGGLDEQFFGPGTRLTVL.

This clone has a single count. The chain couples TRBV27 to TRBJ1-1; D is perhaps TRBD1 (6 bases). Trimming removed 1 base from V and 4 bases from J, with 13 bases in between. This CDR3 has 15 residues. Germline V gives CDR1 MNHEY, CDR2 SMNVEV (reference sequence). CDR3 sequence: CASSLYQEGGTEAFF. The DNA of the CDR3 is TGTGCCAGCAGTTTATATCAAGAAGGGGGCACTGAAGCTTTCTTT.

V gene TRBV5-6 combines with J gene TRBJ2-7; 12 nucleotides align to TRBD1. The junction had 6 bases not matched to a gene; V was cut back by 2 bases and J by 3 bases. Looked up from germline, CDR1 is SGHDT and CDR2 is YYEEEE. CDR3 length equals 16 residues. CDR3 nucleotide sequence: TGTGCCAGCAGCTTACCCGGGACAGGGGGCTTCTACGAGCAGTACTTC. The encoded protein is CASSLPGTGGFYEQYF.

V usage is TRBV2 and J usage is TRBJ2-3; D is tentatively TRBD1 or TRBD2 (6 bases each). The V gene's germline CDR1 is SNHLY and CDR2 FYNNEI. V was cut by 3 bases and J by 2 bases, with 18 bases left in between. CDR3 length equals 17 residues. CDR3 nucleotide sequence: TGTGCCAGCAGTGATGATGGGGGGCTTGTAACCACAGATACGCAGTATTTT. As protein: CASSDDGGLVTTDTQYF.

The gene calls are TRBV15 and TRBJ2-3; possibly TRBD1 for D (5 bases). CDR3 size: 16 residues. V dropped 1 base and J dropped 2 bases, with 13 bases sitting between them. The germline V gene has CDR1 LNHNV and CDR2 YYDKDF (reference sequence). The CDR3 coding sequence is TGTGCCACCAGCAGAGGCTTAGACAGCCTCACAGATACGCAGTATTTT. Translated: CATSRGLDSLTDTQYF.